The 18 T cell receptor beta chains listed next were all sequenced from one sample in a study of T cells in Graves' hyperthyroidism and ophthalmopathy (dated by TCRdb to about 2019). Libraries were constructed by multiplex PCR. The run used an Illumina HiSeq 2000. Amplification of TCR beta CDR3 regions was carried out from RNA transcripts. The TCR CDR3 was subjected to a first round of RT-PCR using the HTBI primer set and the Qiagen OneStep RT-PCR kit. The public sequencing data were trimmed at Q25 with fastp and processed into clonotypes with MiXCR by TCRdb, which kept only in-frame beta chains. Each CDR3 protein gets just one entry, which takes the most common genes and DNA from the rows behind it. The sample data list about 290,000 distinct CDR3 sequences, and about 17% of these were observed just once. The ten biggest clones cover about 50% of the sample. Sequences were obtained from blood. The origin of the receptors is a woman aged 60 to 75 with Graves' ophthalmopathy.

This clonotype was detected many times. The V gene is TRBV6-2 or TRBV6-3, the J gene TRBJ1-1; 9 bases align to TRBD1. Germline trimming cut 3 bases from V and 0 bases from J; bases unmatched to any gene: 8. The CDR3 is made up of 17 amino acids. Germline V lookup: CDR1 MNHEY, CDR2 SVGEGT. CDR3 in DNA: TGTGCCAGCAGTTATTTGGGACAGGGAGTGTTGAACACTGAAGCTTTCTTT. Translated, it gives CASSYLGQGVLNTEAFF.

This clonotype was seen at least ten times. The CDR3 region has the DNA TGTGCCAGCAGCTTAGTTACGGCGGGAGGTCAAGAGACCCAGTACTTC. Translated, it gives CASSLVTAGGQETQYF. This chain links TRBV7-2 with TRBJ2-5, with TRBD2 matching over 8 bases. The length of the CDR3 is 16 residues. With V trimmed by 1 base and J by 2 bases, 6 bases remained unmatched. Per germline, CDR1 SGHTA and CDR2 FQGNSA. Full variable domain (outside the CDR3, taken from reference TRBV7-2 and TRBJ2-5): GAGVSQSPSNKVTEKGKDVELRCDPISGHTALYWYRQSLGQGLEFLIYFQGNSAPDKSGLPSDRFSAERTGGSVSTLTIQRTQQEDSAVYLCASSLVTAGGQETQYFGPGTRLLVL.

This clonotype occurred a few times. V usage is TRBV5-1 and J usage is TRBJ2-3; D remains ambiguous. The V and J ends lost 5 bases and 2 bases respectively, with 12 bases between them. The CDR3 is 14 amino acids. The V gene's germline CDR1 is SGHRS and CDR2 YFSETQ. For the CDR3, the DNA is TGCGCCAGCAGTTCGGGTCTAATCACAGATACGCAGTATTTT. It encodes CASSSGLITDTQYF.

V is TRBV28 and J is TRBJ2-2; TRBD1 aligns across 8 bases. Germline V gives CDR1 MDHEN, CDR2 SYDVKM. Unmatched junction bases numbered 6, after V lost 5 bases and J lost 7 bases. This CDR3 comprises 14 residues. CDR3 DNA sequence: TGTGCCAGCAGTCCGGACAGGGAAGTCGGGGAGCTGTTTTTT. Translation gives CASSPDREVGELFF.

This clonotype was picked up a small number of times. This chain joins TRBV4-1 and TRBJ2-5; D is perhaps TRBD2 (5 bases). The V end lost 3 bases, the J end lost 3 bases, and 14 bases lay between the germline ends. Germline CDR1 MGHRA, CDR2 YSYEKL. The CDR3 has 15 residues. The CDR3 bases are TGCGCCAGCAGCCACCCCGCGGGTTTCAAAGAGACCCAGTACTTC. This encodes CASSHPAGFKETQYF.

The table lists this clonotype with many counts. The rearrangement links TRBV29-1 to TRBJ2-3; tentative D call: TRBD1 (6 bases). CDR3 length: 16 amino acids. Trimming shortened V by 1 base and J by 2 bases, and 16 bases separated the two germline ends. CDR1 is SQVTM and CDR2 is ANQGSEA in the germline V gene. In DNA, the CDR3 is TGCAGCGTTGAAGGCGTACAGGGACCCGACACAGATACGCAGTATTTT. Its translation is CSVEGVQGPDTDTQYF.

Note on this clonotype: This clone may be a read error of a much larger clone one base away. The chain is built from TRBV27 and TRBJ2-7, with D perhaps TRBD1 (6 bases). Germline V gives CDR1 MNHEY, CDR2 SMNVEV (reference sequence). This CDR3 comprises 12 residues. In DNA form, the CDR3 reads TGTGTCAGCAAGGACAGCTATTACGAGCAGTACTTC. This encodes CVSKDSYYEQYF.

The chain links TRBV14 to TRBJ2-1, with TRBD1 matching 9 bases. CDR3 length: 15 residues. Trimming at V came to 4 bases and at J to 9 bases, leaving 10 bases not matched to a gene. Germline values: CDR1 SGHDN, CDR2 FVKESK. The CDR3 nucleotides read TGTGCCAGCAGCCTTCATACCGGGACAGGGAGTGAGCAGTTCTTC. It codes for CASSLHTGTGSEQFF.

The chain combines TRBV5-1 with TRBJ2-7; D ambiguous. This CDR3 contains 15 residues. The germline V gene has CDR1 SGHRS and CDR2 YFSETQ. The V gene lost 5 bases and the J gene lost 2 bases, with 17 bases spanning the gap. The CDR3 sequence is CASREDPGSPYEQYF. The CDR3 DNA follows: TGCGCCAGCAGAGAGGACCCGGGCTCTCCCTACGAGCAGTACTTC.

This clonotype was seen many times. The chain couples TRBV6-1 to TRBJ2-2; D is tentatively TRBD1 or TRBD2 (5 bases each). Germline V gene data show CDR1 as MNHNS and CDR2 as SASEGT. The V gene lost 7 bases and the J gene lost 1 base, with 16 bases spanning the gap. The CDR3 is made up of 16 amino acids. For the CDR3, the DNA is TGTGCCAGCACCTCGCGTGGTGGGGGGAACACCGGGGAGCTGTTTTTT. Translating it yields CASTSRGGGNTGELFF.

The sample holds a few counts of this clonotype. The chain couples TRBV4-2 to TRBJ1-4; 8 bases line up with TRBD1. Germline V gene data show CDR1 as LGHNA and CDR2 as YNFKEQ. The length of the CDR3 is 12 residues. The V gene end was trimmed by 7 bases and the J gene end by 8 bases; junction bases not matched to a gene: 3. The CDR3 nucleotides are TGTGCCAGCAACAGGGACAGGGAAAAACTGTTTTTT. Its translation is CASNRDREKLFF.

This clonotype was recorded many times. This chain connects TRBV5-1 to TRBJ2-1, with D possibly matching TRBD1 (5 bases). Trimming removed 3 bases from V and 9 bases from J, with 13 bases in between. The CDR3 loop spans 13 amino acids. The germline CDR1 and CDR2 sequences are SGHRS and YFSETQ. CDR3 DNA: TGCGCCAGCAGCTCGGAGACAGTATCTGAGCAGTTCTTC. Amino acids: CASSSETVSEQFF. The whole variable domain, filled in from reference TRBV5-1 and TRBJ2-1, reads KAGVTQTPRYLIKTRGQQVTLSCSPISGHRSVSWYQQTPGQGLQFLFEYFSETQRNKGNFPGRFSGRQFSNSRSEMNVSTLELGDSALYLCASSSETVSEQFFGPGTRLTVL.

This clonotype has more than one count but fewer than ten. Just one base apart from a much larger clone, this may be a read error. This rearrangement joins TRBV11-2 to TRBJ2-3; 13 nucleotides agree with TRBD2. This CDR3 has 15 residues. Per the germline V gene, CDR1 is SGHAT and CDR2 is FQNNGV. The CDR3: CTSRGTSGDTDTQYF. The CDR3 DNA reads TGTACCAGCAGGGGGACTAGCGGGGACACAGATACGCAGTATTTT.

Written as DNA, the CDR3 is TGTGCCAGTAACTCGATTAACAGGGTTCTTAGCGGCCTGACTTTC. This codes for CASNSINRVLSGLTF. The J gene is TRBJ2-6, the V gene TRBV19; D may correspond to TRBD1 or TRBD2 (6 bases each). The ends were cut back, 7 bases at V and 15 bases at J, with 25 bases in the middle. Germline values: CDR1 LNHDA, CDR2 SQIVND (reference sequence). The CDR3 is 15 amino acids.

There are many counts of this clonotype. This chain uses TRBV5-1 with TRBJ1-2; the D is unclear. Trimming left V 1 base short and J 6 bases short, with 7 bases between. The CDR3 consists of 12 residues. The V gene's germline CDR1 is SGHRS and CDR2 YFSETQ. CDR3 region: CASSLSLDGYTF. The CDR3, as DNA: TGCGCCAGCAGCTTGAGCCTCGATGGCTACACCTTC.

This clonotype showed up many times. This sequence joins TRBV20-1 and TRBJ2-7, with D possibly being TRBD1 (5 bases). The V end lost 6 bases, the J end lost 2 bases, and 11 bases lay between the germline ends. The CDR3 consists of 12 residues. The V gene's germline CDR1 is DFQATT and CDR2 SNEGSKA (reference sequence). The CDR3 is CSAEQEPYEQYF. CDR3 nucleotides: TGCAGTGCGGAACAGGAACCCTACGAGCAGTACTTC.

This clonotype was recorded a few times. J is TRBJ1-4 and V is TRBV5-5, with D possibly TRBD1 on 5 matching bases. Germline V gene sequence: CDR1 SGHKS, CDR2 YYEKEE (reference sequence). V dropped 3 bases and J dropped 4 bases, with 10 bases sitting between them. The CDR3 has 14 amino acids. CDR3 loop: CASSWGGNNEKLFF. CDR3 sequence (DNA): TGTGCCAGCAGCTGGGGGGGAAATAATGAAAAACTGTTTTTT. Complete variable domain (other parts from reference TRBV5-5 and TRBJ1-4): DAGVTQSPTHLIKTRGQQVTLRCSPISGHKSVSWYQQVLGQGPQFIFQYYEKEERGRGNFPDRFSARQFPNYSSELNVNALLLGDSALYLCASSWGGNNEKLFFGSGTQLSVL.

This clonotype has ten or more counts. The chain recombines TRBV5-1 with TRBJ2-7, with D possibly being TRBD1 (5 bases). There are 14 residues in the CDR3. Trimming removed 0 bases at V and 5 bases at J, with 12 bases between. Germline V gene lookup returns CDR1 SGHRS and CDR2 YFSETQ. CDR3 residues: CASSLGQGKDEQYF. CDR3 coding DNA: TGCGCCAGCAGCTTGGGGCAGGGAAAGGACGAGCAGTACTTC.